This TCR beta chain was found in a study of identical twins. V dropped 6 bases and J dropped 5; count of bases not matched to a gene: 3. CDR3 size: 13 residues. MiXCR was run by TCRdb on the 5' RACE reads, yielding one entry per CDR3 protein. Of 1.5 million or so distinct CDR3 sequences listed, 32% are singletons. This TCR was sampled from a newborn girl in good health. The rearrangement joins TRBV12-3 or TRBV12-4 to TRBJ1-5; 8 nucleotides line up with TRBD1. Sample: cord blood. In DNA, the CDR3 is TGTGCCAGCAGACAGGGGGGAGATCAGCCCCAGCATTTT. Amino acids: CASRQGGDQPQHF.